What follows describes a single T cell receptor (beta chain). The sample comes from a study of blood T cell repertoires in COVID-19. Only in-frame clones appear in the TCRdb table, and some are missing; sequencing was by immunoSEQ multiplex PCR. The sample gives about 130,000 clones, 84% of which show up once; about 1.3% is in the top ten. The clonotype originates from a man aged 55-75 years with acute or convalescent COVID-19. The sequenced sample was peripheral blood.

The CDR3 DNA follows: TGTGCCAGTGCCCCTGGTCTAGCGGGAGGCTACGAGCAGTACTTC. Translated: CASAPGLAGGYEQYF. This chain links TRBV19 with TRBJ2-7; 11 positions agree with TRBD2. The CDR3 extends over 15 amino acids. V was pared by 8 bases and J by 3 bases, with 9 bases of the junction left unmatched. Germline assignment: CDR1 LNHDA and CDR2 SQIVND (reference sequence).